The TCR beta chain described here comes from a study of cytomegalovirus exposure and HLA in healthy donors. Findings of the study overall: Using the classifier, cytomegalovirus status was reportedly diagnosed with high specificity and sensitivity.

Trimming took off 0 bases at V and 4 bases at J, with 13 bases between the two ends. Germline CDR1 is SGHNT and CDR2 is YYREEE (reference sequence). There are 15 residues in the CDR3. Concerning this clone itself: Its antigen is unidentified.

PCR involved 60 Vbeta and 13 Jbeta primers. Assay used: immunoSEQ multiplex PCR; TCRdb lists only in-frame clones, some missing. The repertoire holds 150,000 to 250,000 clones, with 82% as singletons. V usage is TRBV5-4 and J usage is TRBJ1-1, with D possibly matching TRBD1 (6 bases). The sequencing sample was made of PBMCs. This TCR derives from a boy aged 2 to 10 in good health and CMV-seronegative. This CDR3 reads CASSLGGQRGTEAFF. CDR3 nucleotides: TGTGCCAGCAGCTTGGGGGGGCAAAGGGGCACTGAAGCTTTCTTT.